The entry below describes one TCR beta chain. What it binds is unknown. The data stem from a study of cytomegalovirus exposure and HLA in healthy donors. General study points: An analysis done earlier found most TCR beta V segments productive about 87% or about 30% of the time. Specific recognition of CMV antigens was confirmed in vitro for a few chains (all CMV-associated).

In the PCR, 60 Vbeta and 13 Jbeta primers were used. The table came from immunoSEQ multiplex PCR; TCRdb's copy has only in-frame clones and leaves some out. The data show approximately 220,000 clones, around 83% seen once. Germline trimming cut 6 bases from V and 11 bases from J; bases unmatched to any gene: 12. CDR3 size: 14 residues. Germline loops: CDR1 MNHEY, CDR2 SVGAGI. The sample taken for sequencing was PBMCs. The chain uses TRBV6-5 and TRBJ2-5; TRBD2 agrees at 10 bases. The receptor comes from a girl aged 5-17 years in good health and CMV-seronegative. CDR3 coding DNA: TGTGCCAGCAGGCGAAGCGGGAGGGCCGAAGAGCAGTACTTC. This sequence encodes CASRRSGRAEEQYF.